This T cell receptor (beta chain) was recovered during a study of blood T cell repertoires in COVID-19. Background on the study: COVID-19 samples, acute and convalescent, were from the United States, Italy and Spain. The analysed material was cDNA or gDNA that came from T cells, B-cell-depleted T cells, or PBMCs.

Authors' data handling: Reference gene primer amplification gave estimated nucleated cell counts. Clones were read by immunoSEQ multiplex PCR, and TCRdb kept only the in-frame ones, dropping some. V, J and clone size derive from that table, while D and trimming were established from the DNA sequence. The sample lists around 200,000 clones, under 85% occurring once. The V gene end was trimmed by 3 bases and the J gene end by 0 bases; junction bases not matched to a gene: 4. This CDR3 comprises 15 residues. The germline V gene encodes CDR1 MNHEY and CDR2 SMNVEV (reference sequence). Specimen: peripheral blood. The TCR was taken from a human donor in a cohort sampled during active COVID-19. The chain recombines TRBV27 with TRBJ1-2, with TRBD1 identical over 7 bases. The CDR3 DNA reads TGTGCCAGCAGTTTTCGTCAGGGGGCTAACTATGGCTACACCTTC. It translates to CASSFRQGANYGYTF.